Listed below are T cell receptor beta chains from one sample, sequenced in a study of blood T cell repertoires in COVID-19. Sequencing was performed with immunoSEQ multiplex PCR; in TCRdb, only in-frame clones are kept and a portion is missing. The sample includes approximately 260,000 clones, 86% of them seen just once. The sample consisted of PBMCs or T cells enriched from blood (not recorded which). Receptors originate from a woman between 35 and 50 years old with acute COVID-19. The CDR3 runs from the conserved cysteine through the conserved F or W. The D gene is left open where the match is weak. A row's size may be missing; if present it is once, few, many or a size class.

>-|TRBJ2-7|TRBV3-1/TRBV3-2|-
TGTGCCAGCAGCCAGGAGGCGGTGGGCTACGAGCAGTACTTC
CASSQEAVGYEQYF
>TRBD1|TRBJ2-7|TRBV20-1|few
TGCAGTGCTAGTCCTCGGGACAGGGGGCATTACGAGCAGTACTTC
CSASPRDRGHYEQYF
>TRBD1|TRBJ2-2|TRBV11-2|-
TGTGCCAGCAGCCCGACAGGGGTCGGGGAGCTGTTTTTT
CASSPTGVGELFF
>-|TRBJ2-5|TRBV5-6|once
TGTGCCAGCTCAAGACAACAAGAGACCCAGTACTTC
CASSRQQETQYF
>-|TRBJ2-2|TRBV24-1|-
TGTGCCACCAGTGCGAGGGGCGGGATCACCGGGGAGCTGTTTTTT
CATSARGGITGELFF
>TRBD1|TRBJ1-1|TRBV5-5|-
TGTGCCAGCAGCTTGGCCGGGACAGGGGGCAACACTGAAGCTTTCTTT
CASSLAGTGGNTEAFF
>TRBD1|TRBJ1-6|TRBV27|-
TGTGCCAGCAGTCCAACTTCGACAGGGTCTAATTCACCCCTCCACTTT
CASSPTSTGSNSPLHF
>TRBD1|TRBJ2-7|TRBV5-1|-
TGCGCCAGCAGCCCACAGGGGACAGGGGGCGGGACTAGCGTATCCTACGAGCAGTACTTC
CASSPQGTGGGTSVSYEQYF
>TRBD1|TRBJ2-7|TRBV28|-
TGTGCCAGCAGCACCATGACAGGGAGTTACGAGCAGTACTTC
CASSTMTGSYEQYF
>TRBD2|TRBJ2-1|TRBV5-4|-
TGTGCCAGCAGCTTGACGGTTAGCGGGAGCAATGAGCAGTTCTTC
CASSLTVSGSNEQFF
>TRBD1|TRBJ1-1|TRBV6-1|once
TGTGCCAGCAGTGCTCGGGACAGGGCCACTGAAGCTTTCTTT
CASSARDRATEAFF
>TRBD2|TRBJ2-1|TRBV3-1/TRBV3-2|-
TGTGCCAGCAGCCAAGCGGCACTCGGGATAGCGGGAGGGGGTGAGCAGTTCTTC
CASSQAALGIAGGGEQFF
>TRBD2|TRBJ2-5|TRBV7-7|-
TGTGCTAGCAGCCCGCTACTAGCGGGAGACGACCAAGAGACCCAGTACTTC
CASSPLLAGDDQETQYF
>TRBD1|TRBJ2-7|TRBV3-1/TRBV3-2|few
TGTGCCAGCAGCCCCTCGTTCGGGACAGGGTCCTACGAGCAGTACTTC
CASSPSFGTGSYEQYF
>-|TRBJ2-7|TRBV30|once
TGTGCCTGGAGTGGGGGCGGGACCTCCCTCTACGAGCAGTACTTC
CAWSGGGTSLYEQYF
>TRBD2|TRBJ2-1|TRBV2|-
TGTGCCAGCGGGACTAGCGGGAGAGGAGAGCAGTTCTTC
CASGTSGRGEQFF
>-|TRBJ2-2|TRBV5-4|once
TGTGCCAGCAGCTTGGATCTGGCGGCAGCGAACACCGGGGAGCTGTTTTTT
CASSLDLAAANTGELFF
>-|TRBJ2-5|TRBV2|-
TGTGCCAGCAGTGATGATAGCGGTTACCAAGAGACCCAGTACTTC
CASSDDSGYQETQYF
>-|TRBJ2-1|TRBV14|-
TGTGCCAGCAGCCCGAGGACACCCTACAATGAGCAGTTCTTC
CASSPRTPYNEQFF
>-|TRBJ2-2|TRBV20-1|-
TGCAGTGCTAACAGAGCACGGGAGCTGTTTTTT
CSANRARELFF
>-|TRBJ2-5|TRBV3-1/TRBV3-2|-
TGTGCCAGCAGCCAAGATCTGGGGGACATTGGAGAGACCCAGTACTTC
CASSQDLGDIGETQYF
>-|TRBJ2-7|TRBV11-3|-
TGTGCCAGCAGCAAGAGCTCCTACGAGCAGTACTTC
CASSKSSYEQYF
>TRBD2|TRBJ2-1|TRBV19|few
TGTGCCAGTAGTATCCCGGCTAGCGGGGAATACAATGAGCAGTTCTTC
CASSIPASGEYNEQFF
>-|TRBJ2-3|TRBV20-1|-
TGCAGTGCTAGATACACAGATACGCAGTATTTT
CSARYTDTQYF
>TRBD1|TRBJ2-7|TRBV14|few
TGTGCCAGCAGCCGCGGGACAGGGAGCTACGAGCAGTACTTC
CASSRGTGSYEQYF
>-|TRBJ1-2|TRBV14|-
TGTGCCAGCAGTACGGGAATAGGCTATGGCTACACCTTC
CASSTGIGYGYTF
>-|TRBJ2-7|TRBV23-1|-
TGCGCCAGCAGTCAATATGGGGCAGGGAGGCCGATTTCCTACGAGCAGTACTTC
CASSQYGAGRPISYEQYF
>TRBD1|TRBJ2-1|TRBV7-3|-
TGTGCCAGCAGCTTAAAGGGGGCCAATGAGCAGTTCTTC
CASSLKGANEQFF
>TRBD2|TRBJ2-1|TRBV15|-
TGTGCCACCAGCAGAGTCACGGGAGGGCCTTCCTACAATGAGCAGTTCTTC
CATSRVTGGPSYNEQFF
>TRBD1|TRBJ2-7|TRBV24-1|-
TGTGCCACCAATGAAATTGAGGGACAGGGAATAAGGTACGAGCAGTACTTC
CATNEIEGQGIRYEQYF
>TRBD1|TRBJ1-6|TRBV11-1|few
TGTGCCAGCAGCTCCACAGGGGCCTATAATTCACCCCTCCACTTT
CASSSTGAYNSPLHF
>TRBD2|TRBJ2-2|TRBV7-8|-
TGTGCCAGCAGCCCCGGGGTAGCGGGGACGAACACCGGGGAGCTGTTTTTT
CASSPGVAGTNTGELFF
>TRBD1|TRBJ2-1|TRBV18|-
TGTGCCAGCTCGGCACAACAGGGGAATGAGCAGTTCTTC
CASSAQQGNEQFF
>-|TRBJ1-6|TRBV4-2|-
TGTGCCAGCAGCCAAGAGGCACAGAATAATTCACCCCTCCACTTT
CASSQEAQNNSPLHF
>TRBD2|TRBJ2-7|TRBV14|-
TGTGCCAGCAGCCAAGGAGGCGCTAGCGGGAGAGGCGAGCAGTACTTC
CASSQGGASGRGEQYF
>TRBD2|TRBJ2-4|TRBV11-2|-
TGTGCCAGCAGCTTATACGGGGGGAACTTAAACATTCAGTACTTC
CASSLYGGNLNIQYF
>-|TRBJ1-1|TRBV19|once
TGTGCCAGTAGTATCCGAGGACAGAACACTGAAGCTTTCTTT
CASSIRGQNTEAFF
>TRBD1|TRBJ1-2|TRBV3-1/TRBV3-2|-
TGTGCCAGCAGCCCAAGGGGGCATAACTATGGCTACACCTTC
CASSPRGHNYGYTF
>TRBD2|TRBJ2-1|TRBV2|-
TGTGCCAGCAGTGTGGTTACTAGCGGCTCCTACAATGAGCAGTTCTTC
CASSVVTSGSYNEQFF
>-|TRBJ2-1|TRBV29-1|-
TGCAGCGTTGGAGGGAATGGCGACAATGAGCAGTTCTTC
CSVGGNGDNEQFF
>-|TRBJ1-4|TRBV19|-
TGTGCCAGTAGTATTCGGGGTACAACTAATGAAAAACTGTTTTTT
CASSIRGTTNEKLFF
>-|TRBJ2-3|TRBV28|-
TGTGCCAGCAGTCCCCCCGATACCTCGGGAGATACGCAGTATTTT
CASSPPDTSGDTQYF
>TRBD1|TRBJ1-2|TRBV5-6|-
TGTGCCAGCAGCCCGGGGACAGGGAGCTATGGCTACACCTTC
CASSPGTGSYGYTF
>-|TRBJ2-1|TRBV19|-
TGTGCCAGTAGTCCTCGAAAGGGAGGCGATGAGCAGTTCTTC
CASSPRKGGDEQFF
>-|TRBJ1-5|TRBV29-1|few
TGCAGCATCCAAGGCGCGGTAGATCAGCCCCAGCATTTT
CSIQGAVDQPQHF
>-|TRBJ2-5|TRBV5-4|-
TGTGCCAGCAGCTTGAGTACCTCTGATAGGACCCAGTACTTC
CASSLSTSDRTQYF
>-|TRBJ1-1|TRBV9|-
TGTGCCAGCAGCGTCACAGGGAAAACTGAAGCTTTCTTT
CASSVTGKTEAFF
>TRBD1|TRBJ1-6|TRBV4-2|-
TGTGCCAGCAGCCGAGGACAGGGCGATTCACCCCTCCACTTT
CASSRGQGDSPLHF
>-|TRBJ2-1|TRBV5-1|-
TGCGCCAGCAGCTTGGCTGTCGGAGGAGTCGACAATGAGCAGTTCTTC
CASSLAVGGVDNEQFF
>-|TRBJ1-2|TRBV20-1|-
TGCAGTGCTAGTTTACAGGGTGGTAGATCATGGGGCTACACCTTC
CSASLQGGRSWGYTF
>TRBD2|TRBJ2-1|TRBV11-3|-
TGTGCCAGCAGCTTAGTTTCAGCGGGAGAGGATGAGCAGTTCTTC
CASSLVSAGEDEQFF
>TRBD2|TRBJ2-5|TRBV7-6|-
TGTGCCAGCAGCGATGGACTAGCGGGAGAGGGGGAGACCCAGTACTTC
CASSDGLAGEGETQYF
>TRBD1|TRBJ2-5|TRBV10-3|-
TGTGCCATCAGATTCGACAGGGCGTCAGAGACCCAGTACTTC
CAIRFDRASETQYF
>-|TRBJ2-3|TRBV7-8|few
TGTGCCAGCAGCCGTGAAGGGCTGAAGGGGACAGATACGCAGTATTTT
CASSREGLKGTDTQYF
>TRBD2|TRBJ2-1|TRBV19|-
TGTGCCAGTAAACCCGGGACTAGCGGATACAATGAGCAGTTCTTC
CASKPGTSGYNEQFF
>TRBD1|TRBJ1-2|TRBV5-6|-
TGTGCCAGCAGCCTACAGGGGGCACGGAGCTATGGCTACACCTTC
CASSLQGARSYGYTF
>TRBD1|TRBJ1-2|TRBV11-3|once
TGTGCCAGCGGAACAGGGGGGAAAGGCTACACCTTC
CASGTGGKGYTF
>TRBD1|TRBJ2-1|TRBV3-1/TRBV3-2|once
TGTGCCAGCAGCCAAGGGGGACAGGCCAATGAGCAGTTCTTC
CASSQGGQANEQFF
>-|TRBJ2-7|TRBV2|-
TGTGCCAGCAGTGAGGGGTCGGGTAGCGGCGTTAGCTCCTACGAGCAGTACTTC
CASSEGSGSGVSSYEQYF
>-|TRBJ1-1|TRBV29-1|-
TGCAGCGTTGTGCAGGGGAACACTGAAGCTTTCTTT
CSVVQGNTEAFF